This section outlines one T cell receptor (beta chain) sequence together with its context. Assay runs were performed at deep level. Sorted-subset replicate PCR reactions contained approximately 190 ng DNA, corresponding to about 30,000 T cell genomes. Here immunoSEQ multiplex PCR was the method, and the copy in TCRdb shows in-frame clones only, minus some. The sample contains more than 2,000,000 clones, approximately 93% of which appear only once. This sample is drawn from a study of shared clonotypes between healthy human individuals. Study information: The people who gave samples were two women and a few men aged 18 to 49.

Donors comprised only Caucasian adults living in Nashville, Tennessee. Germline V CDR1 and CDR2: SGHNT, YYREEE (reference sequence). Trimming removed 4 bases from V and 10 bases from J; junction bases left unmatched: 7. The CDR3 is 15 residues long. Sequences were obtained from naive CD4+ T cells from PBMCs. The sample's subset: CD45RA+ positively selected. The chain employs TRBV5-4 and TRBJ2-1, with 14 bases matching TRBD2. The receptor was derived from a man in his late teens or twenties in good health. Some clones in this sample may be carry-over from other donors' samples. CDR3 loop: CASSQGLAGVWEQFF. The CDR3 DNA sequence: TGTGCCAGCAGCCAGGGACTAGCGGGAGTATGGGAGCAGTTCTTC.